In its sample, the clone carrying this T cell receptor beta chain was seen a few times. One end of the junction is discordant with germline, which a read error may explain. These data belong to a study of blood T cells in healthy people across ages. The second PCR ran roughly 6 to 11 cycles with a sample-barcoded 5' primer and J-beta primers. TCRdb recomputed calls from the 5' RACE reads with MiXCR, one row per CDR3 protein. The sample consists of under 1,100,000 distinct CDR3 sequences, roughly 24% of them appearing once. The CDR3 sequence is 11 residues long. The data were also submitted as part of a second study, on T cells of mothers and their children.

The rearrangement uses TRBV12-3 or TRBV12-4 and TRBJ2-5; 7 bases align to TRBD1. The sequenced sample consisted of blood. The clonotype originates from a girl aged 2 to 10 in good health. DNA for the CDR3: TGTGCCAGCAGCCCCGACAGGGTTGAGTTCTTC. It is translated as CASSPDRVEFF.